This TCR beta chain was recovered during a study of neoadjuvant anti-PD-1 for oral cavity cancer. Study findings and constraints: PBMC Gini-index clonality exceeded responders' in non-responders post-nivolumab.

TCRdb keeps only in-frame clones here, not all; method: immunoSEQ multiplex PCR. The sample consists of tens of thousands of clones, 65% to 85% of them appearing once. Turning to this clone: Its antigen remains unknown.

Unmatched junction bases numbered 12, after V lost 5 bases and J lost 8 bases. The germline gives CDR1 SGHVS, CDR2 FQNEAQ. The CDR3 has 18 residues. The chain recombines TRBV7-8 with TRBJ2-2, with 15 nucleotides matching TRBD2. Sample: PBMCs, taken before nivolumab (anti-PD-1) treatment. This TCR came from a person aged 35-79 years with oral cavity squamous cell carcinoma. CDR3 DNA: TGTGCCAGCAGCCACAGCTTTGGGACTAGCGGGGGGAAGGGGGAGCTGTTTTTT. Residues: CASSHSFGTSGGKGELFF. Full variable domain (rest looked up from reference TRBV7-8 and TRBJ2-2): GAGVSQSPRYKVAKRGQDVALRCDPISGHVSLFWYQQALGQGPEFLTYFQNEAQLDKSGLPSDRFFAERPEGSVSTLKIQRTQQEDSAVYLCASSHSFGTSGGKGELFFGEGSRLTVL.